The present T cell receptor beta chain was sequenced within a study of cytomegalovirus exposure and HLA in healthy donors. Whole-study results and caveats: Most observed TCR sequences were rare, whereas some public TCRs were detected in many donors. Three of the chains that were CMV-associated were confirmed in vitro to be specific for CMV antigens.

A remark on this clone: The antigen remains undetermined.

Some clones are missing from TCRdb's copy, which holds only in-frame ones; the method was immunoSEQ multiplex PCR. The sample includes approximately 300,000 clones, 75% to 90% of them seen just once. CDR3 length equals 14 residues. The germline CDR1 and CDR2 sequences are MRHNA and SNTAGT. Trimming pared 6 bases from V and 0 bases from J, leaving 8 bases between. This receptor was taken from a woman aged 18-29 years in good health and CMV-seronegative. The genes are TRBV6-4 and TRBJ2-2; unclear D gene. What was sequenced was PBMCs. The CDR3 DNA reads TGTGCCAGCAGACTAAATGCGAACACCGGGGAGCTGTTTTTT. It translates to CASRLNANTGELFF.